This T cell receptor beta chain was sequenced in a study of T cell clonality in common variable immunodeficiency. The CDR3 is 15 amino acids. Germline V CDR1 and CDR2: SNHLY, FYNNEI. V was pared by 0 bases and J by 4 bases, with 11 bases between. Many counts were recorded for this clone. What it binds is not known. The read terminates 3 residues ahead of where the CDR3 ends, so the germline J gene completes it. Libraries were prepared by immunoSEQ multiplex PCR; TCRdb keeps only in-frame clonotypes and omits some of them. The repertoire shows 25,000 to 30,000 clones, none seen only once; the top ten take less than 35%. Notes on the study in general: In common variable immunodeficiency, TCR beta chains reportedly carried fewer deletions and N-nucleotide insertions. CVID patient heterogeneity limited repertoire-clinical complication correlations.

This TCR came from a human donor with common variable immunodeficiency. Sequencing used peripheral blood mononuclear cells. The chain joins TRBV2 to TRBJ2-3; D remains ambiguous. This chain's CDR3 is CASSEARPIADTQYF. The sequenced part of the CDR3 DNA is TGTGCCAGCAGTGAAGCGCGCCCTATAGCAGATACG.